This T cell receptor (beta chain) was profiled in a study of T cell repertoires in cytomegalovirus infection. Looking at the study overall: CMV infection plus the matching HLA type was flagged by public TCR beta signatures. Study outcomes and limitations: The response measured ex vivo was dominated by TCR beta clonotypes (HLA-C-restricted and CMV-specific).

V lost 4 bases and J lost 15; bases outside the gene matches: 16. The germline V gene encodes CDR1 MNHNS and CDR2 SASEGT. CDR3 length: 16 amino acids. TCRdb passed the reads through MiXCR, listing each CDR3 protein once. The sample yields fewer than 550,000 distinct CDR3 sequences, about 30% seen once. This clonotype has more than one count but fewer than ten. The antigen remains undetermined. This clonotype was obtained from a human donor in good health (CMV status not recorded). Some clones in this sample may be carry-over from other donors' samples. The J gene is TRBJ2-1, the V gene TRBV6-1, with 12 bases lining up with TRBD2. Sequencing was carried out using PBMCs. In nucleotides, the CDR3 is TGTGCCAGCAGTGCCGGATTTGGGACTAGCGGGTGGATGGGGTTCTTC. As protein: CASSAGFGTSGWMGFF.